This TCR beta chain was captured in a study of PD-L1 blockade in urothelial cancer. For the study at large: Patients previously received 0 to 3 chemotherapy regimens.

This table comes from immunoSEQ multiplex PCR, and its TCRdb copy is limited to in-frame clones, with some not included. The repertoire holds around 48,000 clones, with about 90% as singletons. Trimming removed 1 base from V and 8 bases from J, with 11 bases in between. Germline V gene sequence: CDR1 SEHNR, CDR2 FQNEAQ (reference sequence). The CDR3 is 14 residues long. The time point denotes: peripheral blood 6 weeks after treatment start. Each individual provided 1 to 8 samples (taken pretreatment and on-treatment). V usage is TRBV7-9 and J usage is TRBJ1-4; TRBD1 is a possible D gene (5 bases). This sequence was found in a man aged 60 to 69 with urothelial cancer. The source was PBMCs, collected around atezolizumab (anti-PD-L1) treatment. CDR3 in DNA: TGTGCCAGCAGCTTAGAAAGGAGGGGAGAAAAACTGTTTTTT. Protein product: CASSLERRGEKLFF.